These T cell receptor beta chains were read from a single sample in a study of radiotherapy plus CTLA-4 blockade in lung cancer. The repertoire was sequenced with immunoSEQ multiplex PCR; TCRdb's copy has only in-frame clones and lacks some. The table records about 70,000 clones, around 80% of them present only once. Sequencing used peripheral blood, obtained from a patient treated with radiotherapy plus ipilimumab. Source of these receptors: a human donor with non-small cell lung cancer who had a complete response to radiotherapy plus ipilimumab. CDR3s include the opening cysteine and the closing phenylalanine or tryptophan. The D gene is left open where the match is weak. Clone size is given for some rows only: seen once, a few or many times, or a class if the clone is expanded.

v_call	j_call	d_call	clone_size	cdr3_nt	cdr3_aa
TRBV7-3	TRBJ2-1	NA	NA	TGTGCTAGCAGCTTAGACCGGGACATAAATGAGCAGTTCTTC	CASSLDRDINEQFF
TRBV6-5	TRBJ1-1	NA	NA	TGTGCCAGCAGCTCCCCGGCGGGGAACACTGAAGCTTTCTTT	CASSSPAGNTEAFF
TRBV7-8	TRBJ1-3	NA	NA	TGTGCCAGCAGCTTAGTAACAGGCGCTTCGGGGGGAAACACCATATATTTT	CASSLVTGASGGNTIYF
TRBV4-3	TRBJ2-3	TRBD2	NA	TGCGCCAGCAGCCAAGATGGTGCGGGGGGGTTTGATACGCAGTATTTT	CASSQDGAGGFDTQYF
TRBV5-6	TRBJ2-1	NA	few	TGTGCCAGCAGTGAGGAGGGTTCCTACAATGAGCAGTTCTTC	CASSEEGSYNEQFF
TRBV7-2	TRBJ2-3	NA	NA	TGTGCCAGCAGCTTAATAGGGACCGTGCCCCTCGATACGCAGTATTTT	CASSLIGTVPLDTQYF
TRBV30	TRBJ1-2	NA	NA	TGTGCCTGGAGTTCACGAAGGGGGGATGGCTACACCTTC	CAWSSRRGDGYTF
TRBV5-4	TRBJ2-1	TRBD2	NA	TGTGCCAGCAGCCTCGGAGGACTAGCGGGGGGTCTGGAGCAGTTCTTC	CASSLGGLAGGLEQFF
TRBV10-2	TRBJ1-5	NA	NA	TGCGCCAGCAGTGAGTCGACCGGCGGCAATCAGCCCCAGCATTTT	CASSESTGGNQPQHF
TRBV10-2	TRBJ2-7	NA	NA	TGCGCCAGCAGTGCGGTTTACGAGCAGTACTTC	CASSAVYEQYF
TRBV6-5	TRBJ1-2	TRBD1	NA	TGTGCCAGCAGTTACATGGGACAGGAATATGGCTACACCTTC	CASSYMGQEYGYTF
TRBV7-2	TRBJ1-5	NA	NA	TGTGCCAGCAGCTCACCGTTACAGAAACTTGGGCAGCCCCAGCATTTT	CASSSPLQKLGQPQHF
TRBV5-1	TRBJ1-1	TRBD1	once	TGCGCCAGCAGCCGGGACAGGGTGACTGAAGCTTTCTTT	CASSRDRVTEAFF
TRBV5-1	TRBJ1-6	NA	NA	TGCGCCAGCAGCTTGGAATCAGGGCTTAATTCACCCCTCCACTTT	CASSLESGLNSPLHF
TRBV18	TRBJ2-1	NA	few	TGTGCCAGCTCACCACAACCCGCCTATGAGCAGTTCTTC	CASSPQPAYEQFF
TRBV27	TRBJ1-6	TRBD1	NA	TGTGCCAGCAGTTTAGGTCGGGACAGGGGGTCCTATAATTCACCCCTCCACTTT	CASSLGRDRGSYNSPLHF